The 8 T cell receptor beta chains presented below share a single source sample, sequenced in a study of T cells in Graves' hyperthyroidism and ophthalmopathy. Amplification targeted TCR beta CDR3 regions from RNA transcripts. With the HTBI primer set, the TCR CDR3 went through a first round of RT-PCR. From the multiplex PCR reads, TCRdb called clonotypes with MiXCR, one entry per CDR3 protein. In the table there are about 640,000 distinct CDR3 sequences, about a fifth of which are singletons. Sequences were obtained from blood. The origin of the receptors is a man in his thirties or forties with Graves' ophthalmopathy.

The rearrangement uses TRBV29-1 and TRBJ1-2; D ambiguous. V was pared by 4 bases and J by 0 bases, with 12 bases between. There are 14 residues in the CDR3. Germline V gene lookup returns CDR1 SQVTM and CDR2 ANQGSEA. CDR3 protein: CSVAGRVANYGYTF. CDR3 bases: TGCAGCGTTGCGGGTAGGGTAGCTAACTATGGCTACACCTTC.

The sample holds a few counts of this clonotype. The rearrangement links TRBV5-6 to TRBJ2-5; no clear D gene. The length of the CDR3 is 15 residues. Trimming removed 0 bases from V and 4 bases from J, with 13 bases in between. Germline CDR1 SGHDT, CDR2 YYEEEE. The CDR3 loop reads CASSLEAGLRETQYF. The CDR3 nucleotides are TGTGCCAGCAGCTTGGAAGCCGGGCTCCGAGAGACCCAGTACTTC.

The genes are TRBV9 and TRBJ2-1, with TRBD2 identical over 8 bases. J lost 2 bases, V lost 4 bases, and 5 bases had no gene match. This CDR3 region has 15 residues. CDR1 and CDR2 from the germline V gene are SGDLS and YYNGEE. DNA for the CDR3: TGTGCCAGCAGCTTCAGCGGGAGCACCTACAATGAGCAGTTCTTC. It codes for CASSFSGSTYNEQFF.

This clonotype was seen many times. This sequence joins TRBV10-3 and TRBJ1-3; D is unclear. V gave up 8 bases and J gave up 0 bases, with 11 bases separating them. The V gene's germline CDR1 is ENHRY and CDR2 SYGVKD. This CDR3 spans 14 amino acids. DNA of the CDR3: TGTGCCATCGGTAGGGCAAGCTCTGGAAACACCATATATTTT. It is translated as CAIGRASSGNTIYF.

V usage is TRBV20-1 and J usage is TRBJ2-7, with D possibly matching TRBD1 (6 bases). V was shortened by 3 bases and J by 6 bases, with 12 bases between the two germline ends. CDR1 and CDR2 from the germline V gene are DFQATT and SNEGSKA (reference sequence). The CDR3 runs 12 residues. The DNA for the CDR3 is TGCAGTGCTAGGGACAGCTCGGGCGAGCAGTACTTC. Translated: CSARDSSGEQYF.

This sequence joins TRBV9 and TRBJ2-7, with TRBD1 matching over 7 bases. From germline, CDR1 is SGDLS and CDR2 YYNGEE. This CDR3 contains 15 residues. Trimming at V came to 3 bases and at J to 3 bases, leaving 9 bases not matched to a gene. The CDR3 region has the DNA TGTGCCAGCAGCGACCGGGACAGACCTTACTACGAGCAGTACTTC. The encoded protein is CASSDRDRPYYEQYF.

This clonotype was observed at least ten times. The CDR3 loop is CASSLHLGETQYF. For the CDR3, the DNA is TGTGCCAGCAGCCTCCACCTTGGGGAGACCCAGTACTTC. The genes are TRBV7-3 and TRBJ2-5; the D is unclear. Trimming stripped 5 bases from V and 5 bases from J, with 12 bases between. CDR3 size: 13 residues. Germline CDR1 is SGHTA and CDR2 is FQGTGA.

The chain links TRBV20-1 to TRBJ2-1; TRBD2 agrees at 15 bases. Looked up from germline, CDR1 is DFQATT and CDR2 is SNEGSKA (reference sequence). Germline trimming cut 5 bases from V and 6 bases from J; bases unmatched to any gene: 11. There are 17 residues in the CDR3. The CDR3 DNA follows: TGCAGTGCTCGTCTAGGGTGGACTAGCGGGAGGGGCAATGAGCAGTTCTTC. This encodes CSARLGWTSGRGNEQFF.